These T cell receptor beta chains were read from a single sample in a study of cytomegalovirus exposure and HLA in healthy donors. Sequencing was performed with immunoSEQ multiplex PCR; in TCRdb, only in-frame clones are kept and a portion is missing. The profile shows 150,000 to 200,000 clones, roughly four fifths of them singletons. Sequencing was done on a sample of PBMCs. The receptors originated from a woman aged 35 to 49 in good health and CMV-seronegative. Both conserved end residues are part of each CDR3. Each record gives: D gene, clone size, J gene, V gene, CDR3 DNA, CDR3 protein. A D gene is named only where the DNA matches it firmly. Clone sizes are given selectively: once, few, many, or a class where the clone is expanded.

D: .; size: .; J: TRBJ2-6; V: TRBV7-9; DNA: TGTGCCAGCAGCTTAACAGGAAACTCTGGGGCCAACGTCCTGACTTTC; CDR3: CASSLTGNSGANVLTF
D: .; size: .; J: TRBJ2-5; V: TRBV9; DNA: TGTGCCAGCAGCGTAGAGGGGGGGGAGGGGCAAGAGACCCAGTACTTC; CDR3: CASSVEGGEGQETQYF
D: .; size: .; J: TRBJ2-1; V: TRBV7-9; DNA: TGTGCCAGCAGCTATGGGACAACCTACAATGAGCAGTTCTTC; CDR3: CASSYGTTYNEQFF
D: TRBD1; size: .; J: TRBJ1-1; V: TRBV6-1; DNA: TGTGCCAGCAGTGAAACAGGGGGCAGCGCTGAAGCTTTCTTT; CDR3: CASSETGGSAEAFF
D: TRBD2; size: .; J: TRBJ2-5; V: TRBV2; DNA: TGTGCCAGCAATGCCGGGACTAGTGACGAGACCCAGTACTTC; CDR3: CASNAGTSDETQYF
D: TRBD2; size: .; J: TRBJ2-1; V: TRBV5-1; DNA: TGCGCCAGCAGCTTACTAGCGGGACTGACCGATGAGCAGTTCTTC; CDR3: CASSLLAGLTDEQFF
D: TRBD2; size: .; J: TRBJ2-7; V: TRBV2; DNA: TGTGCCAGCAAAACTAGCGGGATGGGAAGGGGGCAGTACTTC; CDR3: CASKTSGMGRGQYF
D: .; size: .; J: TRBJ1-5; V: TRBV18; DNA: TGTGCCAGCTCACTCCAATCGACAGTAAACAATCAGCCCCAGCATTTT; CDR3: CASSLQSTVNNQPQHF
D: TRBD2; size: .; J: TRBJ2-2; V: TRBV15; DNA: TGTGCCACCAGGGAGGGACTAGCGGGAACCGGGGAGCTGTTTTTT; CDR3: CATREGLAGTGELFF
D: .; size: few; J: TRBJ1-3; V: TRBV30; DNA: TGTGCCTGGAGTCTCCAGGATCTCTCTGGAAACACCATATATTTT; CDR3: CAWSLQDLSGNTIYF
D: TRBD1; size: .; J: TRBJ2-3; V: TRBV18; DNA: TGTGCCAGCTCACGTTCGGGACAGGGGATACAGGGCGGAGATACGCAGTATTTT; CDR3: CASSRSGQGIQGGDTQYF
D: .; size: .; J: TRBJ1-4; V: TRBV2; DNA: TGTGCCAGCAGTGAATACGGGACAAAGGAAAAACTGTTTTTT; CDR3: CASSEYGTKEKLFF
D: TRBD1; size: .; J: TRBJ2-6; V: TRBV23-1; DNA: TGCGCCAGCAGTCAACTTGGGACAGGGGGCTTCTCTGGGGCCAACGTCCTGACTTTC; CDR3: CASSQLGTGGFSGANVLTF
D: .; size: .; J: TRBJ2-5; V: TRBV7-2; DNA: TGTGCCAGCAGCAGACAGGCGGGAGAGACCCAGTACTTC; CDR3: CASSRQAGETQYF
D: .; size: once; J: TRBJ1-4; V: TRBV2; DNA: TGTGCCAGCAGTGAAGGCAGGGCTGAAAAACTGTTTTTT; CDR3: CASSEGRAEKLFF
D: .; size: .; J: TRBJ1-4; V: TRBV18; DNA: TGTGCCAGCTCACCGAACTCGGAGATGGGTGAAAAACTGTTTTTT; CDR3: CASSPNSEMGEKLFF
D: .; size: .; J: TRBJ2-5; V: TRBV6-1; DNA: TGTGCCAGCGACTACCAAGAGACCCAGTACTTC; CDR3: CASDYQETQYF
D: .; size: .; J: TRBJ2-7; V: TRBV5-1; DNA: TGCGCCAGCAGCCAAACCGGGACACCCGGACCTTACGAGCAGTACTTC; CDR3: CASSQTGTPGPYEQYF
D: TRBD2; size: .; J: TRBJ2-7; V: TRBV27; DNA: TGTGCCAGCTCCATTAGCGGGCGGGTTTACGAGCAGTACTTC; CDR3: CASSISGRVYEQYF
D: TRBD1; size: .; J: TRBJ1-4; V: TRBV5-1; DNA: TGCGCCAGCAGCTCCAAGGGGACAGGGGAAGAAAAACTGTTTTTT; CDR3: CASSSKGTGEEKLFF
D: .; size: .; J: TRBJ2-3; V: TRBV6-1; DNA: TGTGCCAGCAGCCCCTCTAGGGGTCGGACAGATACGCAGTATTTT; CDR3: CASSPSRGRTDTQYF
D: .; size: .; J: TRBJ2-7; V: TRBV7-9; DNA: TGTGCCAGCAGCTTAGAACCCGGGAGCGAGCAGTACTTC; CDR3: CASSLEPGSEQYF
D: .; size: .; J: TRBJ2-5; V: TRBV20-1; DNA: TGCAGTGCAGCGGAAGAGACCCAGTACTTC; CDR3: CSAAEETQYF
D: .; size: .; J: TRBJ2-2; V: TRBV29-1; DNA: TGCAGCGTTGAAACAGGTCTTACGAACACCGGGGAGCTGTTTTTT; CDR3: CSVETGLTNTGELFF
D: TRBD2; size: .; J: TRBJ2-1; V: TRBV6-1; DNA: TGTGCCAGCAGTGAGGAGGGACTAGCGGGACGTAATAAGCAGTTCTTC; CDR3: CASSEEGLAGRNKQFF
D: TRBD1; size: .; J: TRBJ2-3; V: TRBV7-3; DNA: TGTGCCAGCAGCCCCAGGGGGAGAAATACGCAGTATTTT; CDR3: CASSPRGRNTQYF
D: TRBD1; size: few; J: TRBJ1-3; V: TRBV19; DNA: TGTGCCAGCGGCAGGGGGGGAAACACCATATATTTT; CDR3: CASGRGGNTIYF
D: .; size: .; J: TRBJ1-1; V: TRBV2; DNA: TGTGCCAGCAGGCGCGTGGTTGAAGCTTTCTTT; CDR3: CASRRVVEAFF
D: TRBD1; size: .; J: TRBJ2-1; V: TRBV19; DNA: TGTGCCAGTAGAGGCCGGGACAGGGGGGGAAATGAGCAGTTCTTC; CDR3: CASRGRDRGGNEQFF
D: .; size: .; J: TRBJ1-1; V: TRBV5-1; DNA: TGCGCCAGCAGCTTGGGACAAGGCAAAGCTTTCTTT; CDR3: CASSLGQGKAFF
D: .; size: .; J: TRBJ2-7; V: TRBV4-1; DNA: TGCGCCAGCAGCCGAGACGAGGGGGAGTACTACGAGCAGTACTTC; CDR3: CASSRDEGEYYEQYF
D: TRBD1; size: .; J: TRBJ1-5; V: TRBV18; DNA: TGTGCCAGCTCAGGTGGGACAGCTGAATATCAGCCCCAGCATTTT; CDR3: CASSGGTAEYQPQHF
D: .; size: .; J: TRBJ2-3; V: TRBV29-1; DNA: TGCAGCGCCGCGACAGGCACAGATACGCAGTATTTT; CDR3: CSAATGTDTQYF
D: .; size: .; J: TRBJ1-5; V: TRBV6-1; DNA: TGTGCCAGCAGCCGAGGGCCCGGAGAAAATCAGCCCCAGCATTTT; CDR3: CASSRGPGENQPQHF
D: .; size: .; J: TRBJ1-2; V: TRBV19; DNA: TGTGCCAGTAGTATAGATGCGTGGGCCGGAGGCTATGGCTACACCTTC; CDR3: CASSIDAWAGGYGYTF
D: .; size: .; J: TRBJ1-6; V: TRBV5-1; DNA: TGCGCCAGCGCCCCTCAACAGGGCATAAATTCACCCCTCCACTTT; CDR3: CASAPQQGINSPLHF
D: TRBD1; size: .; J: TRBJ2-5; V: TRBV5-1; DNA: TGCGCCAGCAGCCTTGGACAGGGGGGGGAGACCCAGTACTTC; CDR3: CASSLGQGGETQYF
D: .; size: .; J: TRBJ2-1; V: TRBV19; DNA: TGTGCCAGTAGTACTTACAGCGGCAATGAGCAGTTCTTC; CDR3: CASSTYSGNEQFF
D: TRBD2; size: few; J: TRBJ2-3; V: TRBV9; DNA: TGTGCCAGCAGCGTCGCTCCCGGTGCTAGCGGGGGCACAGATACGCAGTATTTT; CDR3: CASSVAPGASGGTDTQYF
D: TRBD2; size: .; J: TRBJ2-3; V: TRBV10-1; DNA: TGCGCCACCCCCCGGGGACTAGCGGGGTGCACAGATACGCAGTATTTT; CDR3: CATPRGLAGCTDTQYF
D: .; size: .; J: TRBJ2-5; V: TRBV7-9; DNA: TGTGCCAGCAGCCTCGTCGGGGAGACCCAGTACTTC; CDR3: CASSLVGETQYF
D: .; size: .; J: TRBJ1-1; V: TRBV6-5; DNA: TGTGCCAGCAGTTACTCAATCAAGGGAGGTACTGAAGCTTTCTTT; CDR3: CASSYSIKGGTEAFF
D: .; size: .; J: TRBJ1-2; V: TRBV6-5; DNA: TGTGCCAGCAGTTACACCCCAGGGCAAGGCTACACCTTC; CDR3: CASSYTPGQGYTF
D: .; size: .; J: TRBJ1-5; V: TRBV11-2; DNA: TGTGCCAGCAGCTTAGATTTGGCTGCCAATCAGCCCCAGCATTTT; CDR3: CASSLDLAANQPQHF
D: .; size: once; J: TRBJ2-7; V: TRBV4-2; DNA: TGTGCCAGCAGCCAAGTAGCGAACGAGCAGTACTTC; CDR3: CASSQVANEQYF
D: .; size: few; J: TRBJ1-1; V: TRBV6-6; DNA: TGTGCCAGCAGTCGGGTCCTCCTCACTGAAGCTTTCTTT; CDR3: CASSRVLLTEAFF
D: TRBD1; size: .; J: TRBJ2-7; V: TRBV29-1; DNA: TGCAGCGCAAGTACAACACAGGGGTACTACGAGCAGTACTTC; CDR3: CSASTTQGYYEQYF
D: TRBD2; size: .; J: TRBJ2-5; V: TRBV7-3; DNA: TGTGCCAGCAGCCCTGGACTAGCGGGAGAAGAGACCCAGTACTTC; CDR3: CASSPGLAGEETQYF
D: .; size: .; J: TRBJ2-6; V: TRBV6-1; DNA: TGTGCCGTCCCGACGGGGGGCGGAGGGGCCAACGTCCTGACTTTC; CDR3: CAVPTGGGGANVLTF